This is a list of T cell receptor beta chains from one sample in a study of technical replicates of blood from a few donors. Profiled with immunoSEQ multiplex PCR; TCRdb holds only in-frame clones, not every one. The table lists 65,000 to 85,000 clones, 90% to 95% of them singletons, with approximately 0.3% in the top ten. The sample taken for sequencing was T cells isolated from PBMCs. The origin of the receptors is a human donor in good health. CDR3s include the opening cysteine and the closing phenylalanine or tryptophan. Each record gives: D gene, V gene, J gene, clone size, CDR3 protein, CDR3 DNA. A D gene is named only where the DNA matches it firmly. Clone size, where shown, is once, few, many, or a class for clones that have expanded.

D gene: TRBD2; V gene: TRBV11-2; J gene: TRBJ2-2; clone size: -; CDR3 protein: CASSLMPSGRGTGELFF; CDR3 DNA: TGTGCCAGCAGCTTAATGCCTAGCGGGAGAGGTACCGGGGAGCTGTTTTTT
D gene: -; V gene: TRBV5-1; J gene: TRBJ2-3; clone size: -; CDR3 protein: CASSLGGHTDTQYF; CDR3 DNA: TGCGCCAGCAGCTTGGGGGGACACACAGATACGCAGTATTTT
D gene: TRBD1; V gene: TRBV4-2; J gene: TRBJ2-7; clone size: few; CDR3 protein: CASSQAPNGQGAYEQYF; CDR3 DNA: TGTGCCAGCAGCCAGGCCCCGAACGGACAGGGGGCCTACGAGCAGTACTTC
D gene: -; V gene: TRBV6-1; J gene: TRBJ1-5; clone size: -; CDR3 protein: CASSEDLSLLGNQPQHF; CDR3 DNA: TGTGCCAGCAGTGAAGACCTAAGTCTCCTCGGGAATCAGCCCCAGCATTTT
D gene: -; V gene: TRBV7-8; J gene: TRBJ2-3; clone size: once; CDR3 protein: CASSFKDTQYF; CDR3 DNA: TGTGCCAGCAGCTTTAAAGATACGCAGTATTTT
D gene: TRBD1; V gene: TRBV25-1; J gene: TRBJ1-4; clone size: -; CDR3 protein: CASSELDRVVDEKLFF; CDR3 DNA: TGTGCCAGCAGTGAGTTAGACAGGGTGGTTGATGAAAAACTGTTTTTT
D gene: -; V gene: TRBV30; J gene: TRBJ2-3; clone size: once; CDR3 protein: CAWSGRVGSDTQYF; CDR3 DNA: TGTGCCTGGAGTGGCAGGGTGGGATCAGATACGCAGTATTTT
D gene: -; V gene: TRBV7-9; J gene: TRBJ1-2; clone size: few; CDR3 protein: CASSLANGRLGGYTF; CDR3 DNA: TGTGCCAGCAGCTTAGCGAACGGCCGATTGGGCGGCTACACCTTC
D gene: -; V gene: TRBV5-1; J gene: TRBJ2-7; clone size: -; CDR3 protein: CASSLKTTFDYEQYF; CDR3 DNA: TGCGCCAGCAGCCTGAAGACTACCTTCGACTACGAGCAGTACTTC
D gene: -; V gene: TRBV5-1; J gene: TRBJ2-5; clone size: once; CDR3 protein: CASSLGRPETQYF; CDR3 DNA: TGCGCCAGCAGCCTGGGGAGGCCGGAGACCCAGTACTTC
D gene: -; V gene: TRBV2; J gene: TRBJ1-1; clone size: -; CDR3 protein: CASKKNKNTEAFF; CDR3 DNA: TGTGCCAGCAAAAAAAACAAGAACACTGAAGCTTTCTTT
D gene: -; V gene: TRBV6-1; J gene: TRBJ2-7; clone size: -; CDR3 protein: CASSEAMDGGYEQYF; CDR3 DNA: TGTGCCAGCAGTGAAGCCATGGACGGAGGCTACGAGCAGTACTTC
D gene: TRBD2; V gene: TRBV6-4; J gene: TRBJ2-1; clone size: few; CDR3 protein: CASSVLAGVGNEQFF; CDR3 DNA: TGTGCCAGCAGTGTACTAGCGGGAGTTGGCAATGAGCAGTTCTTC
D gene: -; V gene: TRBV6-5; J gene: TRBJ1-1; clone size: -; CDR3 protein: CASSYSAGGTEAFF; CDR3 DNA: TGTGCCAGCAGTTATTCAGCAGGAGGTACTGAAGCTTTCTTT
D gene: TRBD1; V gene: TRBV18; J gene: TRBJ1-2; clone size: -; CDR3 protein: CASSPGQGASYGYTF; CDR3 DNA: TGTGCCAGCTCACCGGGACAGGGGGCGTCCTATGGCTACACCTTC
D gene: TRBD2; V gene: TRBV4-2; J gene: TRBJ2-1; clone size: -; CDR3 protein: CASSQVLAGDRLNNEQFF; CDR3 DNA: TGTGCCAGCAGCCAGGTTCTAGCGGGGGACCGGCTAAACAATGAGCAGTTCTTC
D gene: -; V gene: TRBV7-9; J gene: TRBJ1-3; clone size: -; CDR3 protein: CASSSRTRNTIYF; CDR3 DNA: TGTGCCAGCAGCTCGAGGACAAGAAACACCATATATTTT
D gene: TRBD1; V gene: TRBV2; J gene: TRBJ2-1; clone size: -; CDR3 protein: CASRQGATNEQFF; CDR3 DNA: TGTGCCAGCCGGCAGGGGGCGACCAATGAGCAGTTCTTC